The next 10 T cell receptor beta chains were all read from a single sample in a study of blood T cells in healthy people across ages. The authors ran a second PCR of about 6 to 12 cycles using a sample-barcoded 5' primer and a J-beta primer mix. TCRdb called the 5' RACE reads again in MiXCR, with one record for every CDR3 protein. Of 800,000 or so distinct CDR3 sequences in the sample, 62% are singletons; the top ten hold 25% to 30%. Sequenced material: blood. Receptor source: a man aged 25-45 years in good health.

This clonotype was seen more than once but under ten times. The chain combines TRBV15 with TRBJ2-3; a weak D match, TRBD2 (6 bases). Trimming removed 3 bases from V and 0 bases from J, with 13 bases in between. Germline assignment: CDR1 LNHNV and CDR2 YYDKDF (reference sequence). The CDR3 is made up of 16 amino acids. The CDR3 spells CATSRKLASSTDTQYF. For the CDR3, the DNA is TGTGCCACCAGCAGGAAACTAGCCTCTAGCACAGATACGCAGTATTTT.

This clonotype came up a few times. V gene TRBV6-1 combines with J gene TRBJ2-1, with 7 bases aligning to TRBD2. Germline trimming cut 5 bases from V and 7 bases from J; bases unmatched to any gene: 8. The CDR3 sequence is 14 residues long. Germline-derived CDR1 and CDR2 are MNHNS and SASEGT. CDR3 DNA: TGTGCCAGCAGTCGGAGCGGGGATATTAATGAGCAGTTCTTC. Its protein is CASSRSGDINEQFF.

The chain carries TRBV10-3 and TRBJ2-3; D not resolved. This CDR3 is 15 amino acids long. Germline loops: CDR1 ENHRY, CDR2 SYGVKD. V was cut by 0 bases and J by 4 bases, with 11 bases left in between. The DNA of the CDR3 is TGTGCCATCAGTGAGTCGTATGGGCGCCCAGATACGCAGTATTTT. Its protein product is CAISESYGRPDTQYF.

The chain carries TRBV27 and TRBJ2-1; D call uncertain. The CDR3 loop spans 15 amino acids. Trimming shortened V by 6 bases and J by 0 bases, and 12 bases separated the two germline ends. Germline CDR1 reads MNHEY; CDR2 reads SMNVEV (reference sequence). The CDR3 region is CASRATPSSYNEQFF. CDR3 sequence (DNA): TGTGCCAGCAGAGCGACTCCGAGCTCCTACAATGAGCAGTTCTTC.

This clonotype appeared a single time. The chain recombines TRBV29-1 with TRBJ2-7, with D perhaps assigned TRBD1 or TRBD2 (5 bases each). Looked up from germline, CDR1 is SQVTM and CDR2 is ANQGSEA. This CDR3 is built from 13 residues. Here the CDR3 DNA reads TGCGGTATCCGGGACGTTCGTTCCTACGAGCAGTACTTC. Its protein is CGIRDVRSYEQYF.

With respect to this clonotype: A much larger clone lies a single base off, so this may be a read error. The chain has TRBV20-1 and TRBJ2-3; D is unclear. Germline V CDR1 and CDR2: DFQATT, SNEGSKA (reference sequence). The length of the CDR3 is 12 residues. Trimming stripped 5 bases from V and 0 bases from J, with 6 bases between. DNA of the CDR3: TGCAGTGCTGCGGCTAGCACAGATACGCAGTATTTT. As protein: CSAAASTDTQYF.

This clonotype was counted between two and nine times. The rearrangement uses TRBV4-2 and TRBJ2-5; D is unresolved. The CDR3 spans 13 residues. Trimming left V 0 bases short and J 5 bases short, with 7 bases between. Germline V CDR1 and CDR2: LGHNA, YNFKEQ. CDR3 nucleotide sequence: TGTGCCAGCAGCCAAGATTGGTGGGAGACCCAGTACTTC. Translated: CASSQDWWETQYF.

The chain has TRBV7-2 and TRBJ1-2, with 9 nucleotides matching TRBD1. Germline loops: CDR1 SGHTA, CDR2 FQGNSA. J gave up 4 bases and V 3 bases, and 9 bases lay outside the gene matches. CDR3 length: 16 amino acids. CDR3 in amino acids: CASSFQGQGVGYGYTF. In nucleotides, the CDR3 is TGTGCCAGCAGCTTCCAGGGACAGGGAGTTGGCTATGGCTACACCTTC.

The CDR3 sequence: CASRPDRDRYYEQYF. CDR3 coding DNA: TGTGCCAGCAGACCTGACCGGGACAGGTACTACGAGCAGTACTTC. This chain joins TRBV6-2 or TRBV6-3 and TRBJ2-7; 8 bases match TRBD1. The CDR3 runs to 15 residues. V lost 6 bases, J lost 3 bases, and 10 bases stayed unmatched. Germline loops: CDR1 MNHEY, CDR2 SVGEGT.

This rearrangement joins TRBV2 to TRBJ2-3; D is unclear. The V end lost 6 bases, the J end lost 5 bases, and 21 bases lay between the germline ends. CDR1 and CDR2 (germline): SNHLY, FYNNEI. The CDR3 has 16 amino acids. CDR3 protein: CASRGVRPGKGDTQYF. In DNA form, the CDR3 reads TGTGCCAGCAGGGGCGTCAGGCCCGGTAAGGGAGATACGCAGTATTTT.